This TCR beta chain was observed in a study of blood T cells in healthy people across ages. Study-wide findings and caveats: It was not known whether donors were CMV positive (a possible confounder of expanded clonotype changes).

Germline V gene lookup returns CDR1 DFQATT and CDR2 SNEGSKA (reference sequence). This CDR3 contains 13 residues. Worth noting for this clonotype: The antigen is undetermined.

Using a J-beta primer mix together with a sample-barcoded 5' primer, a second PCR was run for about 7 to 12 cycles. One entry per CDR3 protein results from TCRdb running MiXCR on the 5' RACE reads. Of approximately 800,000 distinct CDR3 sequences listed, roughly 56% are singletons. In each sample, at least 7 million PBMCs were isolated. Total RNA, at least 5.5 micrograms per sample, came from PBMCs. The chain has TRBV20-1 and TRBJ2-4, with D perhaps TRBD1 or TRBD2 (5 bases each). The J call may be in error: the DNA end matches TRBJ2-5 better. Material: blood. The receptor was derived from a man aged 40-49 years in good health. The CDR3 region is CSASNRGEETQYF. For the CDR3, the DNA is TGCAGTGCTAGCAATCGAGGGGAAGAGACCCAGTACTTC.